Detailed here is one T cell receptor (beta chain). From germline, CDR1 is SNHLY and CDR2 FYNNEI. V was cut by 7 bases and J by 0 bases, with 15 bases left in between. The CDR3 spans 16 residues. The repertoire was sequenced with immunoSEQ multiplex PCR; TCRdb's copy has only in-frame clones and lacks some. The sample lists about 300,000 clones, 80% to 90% seen once, with approximately 4.1% in the top ten. This entry is derived from a study of blood T cell repertoires in COVID-19. Participants spanned ages about 18 to 95 years and resided in about two dozen US areas. The rearrangement uses TRBV2 and TRBJ2-2; maybe TRBD2 (5 bases). Sequenced: PBMCs or T cells enriched from blood (not recorded which). This receptor was identified in a man aged 25 to 40 who had recovered from COVID-19. The CDR3 loop is CASTLMTGTNTGELFF. CDR3 bases: TGTGCCAGCACTCTTATGACGGGGACGAACACCGGGGAGCTGTTTTTT.